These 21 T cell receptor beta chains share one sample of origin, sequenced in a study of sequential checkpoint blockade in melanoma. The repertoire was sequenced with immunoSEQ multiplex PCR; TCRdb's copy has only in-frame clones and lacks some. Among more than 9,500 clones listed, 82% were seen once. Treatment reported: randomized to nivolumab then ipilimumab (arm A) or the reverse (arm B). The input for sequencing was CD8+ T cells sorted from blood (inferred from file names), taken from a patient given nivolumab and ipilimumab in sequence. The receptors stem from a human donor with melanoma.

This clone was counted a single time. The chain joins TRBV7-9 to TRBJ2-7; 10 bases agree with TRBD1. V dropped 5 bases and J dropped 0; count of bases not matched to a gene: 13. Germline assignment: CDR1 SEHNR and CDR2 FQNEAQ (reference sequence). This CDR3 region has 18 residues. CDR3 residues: CASSPLPGQGLGSYEQYF. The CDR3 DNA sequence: TGTGCCAGCAGCCCCCTCCCGGGACAGGGGTTGGGCTCCTACGAGCAGTACTTC.

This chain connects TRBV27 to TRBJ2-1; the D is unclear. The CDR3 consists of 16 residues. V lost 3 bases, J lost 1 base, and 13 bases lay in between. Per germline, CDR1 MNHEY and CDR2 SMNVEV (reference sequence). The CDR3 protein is CASSFRRVSSYNEQFF. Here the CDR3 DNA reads TGTGCCAGCAGTTTCCGCCGGGTATCTTCCTACAATGAGCAGTTCTTC.

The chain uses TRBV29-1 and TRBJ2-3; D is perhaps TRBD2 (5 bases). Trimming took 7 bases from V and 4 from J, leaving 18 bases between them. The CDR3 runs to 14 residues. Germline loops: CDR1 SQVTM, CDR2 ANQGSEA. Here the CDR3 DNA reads TGCAGCGCACCACTAGGATCGGGGTCAGATACGCAGTATTTT. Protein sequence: CSAPLGSGSDTQYF.

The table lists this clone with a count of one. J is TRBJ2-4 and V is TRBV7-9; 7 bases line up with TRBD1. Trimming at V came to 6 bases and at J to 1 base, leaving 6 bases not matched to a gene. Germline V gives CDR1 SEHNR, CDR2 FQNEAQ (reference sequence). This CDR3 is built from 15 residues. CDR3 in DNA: TGTGCCAGCAGATCCGACAGGGATGCCAAAAACATTCAGTACTTC. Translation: CASRSDRDAKNIQYF. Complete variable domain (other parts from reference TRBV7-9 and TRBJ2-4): DTGVSQNPRHKITKRGQNVTFRCDPISEHNRLYWYRQTLGQGPEFLTYFQNEAQLEKSRLLSDRFSAERPKGSFSTLEIQRTEQGDSAMYLCASRSDRDAKNIQYFGAGTRLSVL.

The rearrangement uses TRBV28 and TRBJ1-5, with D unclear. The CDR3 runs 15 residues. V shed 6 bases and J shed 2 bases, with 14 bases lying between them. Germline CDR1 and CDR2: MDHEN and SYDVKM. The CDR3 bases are TGTGCCAGCAGCCCTAAAATAGGAGGCAATCAGCCCCAGCATTTT. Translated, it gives CASSPKIGGNQPQHF.

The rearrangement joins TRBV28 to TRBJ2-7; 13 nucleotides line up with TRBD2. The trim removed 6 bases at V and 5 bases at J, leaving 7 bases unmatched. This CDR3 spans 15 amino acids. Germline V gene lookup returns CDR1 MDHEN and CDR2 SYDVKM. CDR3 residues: CASRPTSGGAHEQYF. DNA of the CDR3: TGTGCCAGCAGACCCACTAGCGGGGGGGCCCACGAGCAGTACTTC. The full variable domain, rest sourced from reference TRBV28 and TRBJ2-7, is DVKVTQSSRYLVKRTGEKVFLECVQDMDHENMFWYRQDPGLGLRLIYFSYDVKMKEKGDIPEGYSVSREKKERFSLILESASTNQTSMYLCASRPTSGGAHEQYFGPGTRLTVT.

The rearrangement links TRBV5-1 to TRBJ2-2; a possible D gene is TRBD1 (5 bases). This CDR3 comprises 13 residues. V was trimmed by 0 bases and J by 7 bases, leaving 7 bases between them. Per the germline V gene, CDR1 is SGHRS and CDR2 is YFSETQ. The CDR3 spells CASSLEGNGELFF. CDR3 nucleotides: TGCGCCAGCAGCTTGGAGGGGAACGGGGAGCTGTTTTTT.

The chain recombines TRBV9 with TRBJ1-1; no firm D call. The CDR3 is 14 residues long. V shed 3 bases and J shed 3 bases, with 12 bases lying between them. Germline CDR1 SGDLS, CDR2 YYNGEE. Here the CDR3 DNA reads TGTGCCAGCAGCGAGGAGGGCTTGGACACTGAAGCTTTCTTT. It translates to CASSEEGLDTEAFF. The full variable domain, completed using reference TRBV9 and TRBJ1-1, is DSGVTQTPKHLITATGQRVTLRCSPRSGDLSVYWYQQSLDQGLQFLIQYYNGEERAKGNILERFSAQQFPDLHSELNLSSLELGDSALYFCASSEEGLDTEAFFGQGTRLTVV.

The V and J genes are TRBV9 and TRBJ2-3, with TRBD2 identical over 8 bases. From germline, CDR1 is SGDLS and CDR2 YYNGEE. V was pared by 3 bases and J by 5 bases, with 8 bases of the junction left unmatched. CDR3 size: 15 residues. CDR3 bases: TGTGCCAGCAGCGCATCGGGGGGGAGCGGAGATACGCAGTATTTT. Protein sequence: CASSASGGSGDTQYF.

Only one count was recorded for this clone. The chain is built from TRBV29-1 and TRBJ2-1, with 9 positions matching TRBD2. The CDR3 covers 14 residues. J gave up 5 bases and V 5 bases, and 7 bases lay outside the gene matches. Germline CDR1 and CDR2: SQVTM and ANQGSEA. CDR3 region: CSVYSSGAHNEQFF. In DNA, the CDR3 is TGCAGCGTTTACTCTAGCGGGGCACACAATGAGCAGTTCTTC.

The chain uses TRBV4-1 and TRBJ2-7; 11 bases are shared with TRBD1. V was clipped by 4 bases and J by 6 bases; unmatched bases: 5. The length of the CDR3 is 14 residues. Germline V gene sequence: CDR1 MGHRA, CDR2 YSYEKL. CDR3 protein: CASSLGQGAVEQYF. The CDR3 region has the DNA TGCGCCAGCAGCCTCGGACAGGGGGCGGTCGAGCAGTACTTC.

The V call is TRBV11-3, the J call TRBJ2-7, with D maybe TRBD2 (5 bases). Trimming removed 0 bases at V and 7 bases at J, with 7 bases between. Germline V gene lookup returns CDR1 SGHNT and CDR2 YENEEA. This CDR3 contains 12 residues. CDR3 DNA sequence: TGTGCCAGCAGCTTAGATTGGAGGGAGCAGTACTTC. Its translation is CASSLDWREQYF.

CDR3: CASTWGPESYNSPLHF. The CDR3 DNA follows: TGTGCCAGCACCTGGGGGCCCGAATCCTATAATTCACCCCTCCACTTT. The chain employs TRBV11-2 and TRBJ1-6; the D gene is possibly TRBD1 (6 bases). Germline CDR1 is SGHAT and CDR2 is FQNNGV. V lost 7 bases, J lost 1 base, and 14 bases lay in between. CDR3 length equals 16 residues. Full variable domain (outside the CDR3, taken from reference TRBV11-2 and TRBJ1-6): EAGVAQSPRYKIIEKRQSVAFWCNPISGHATLYWYQQILGQGPKLLIQFQNNGVVDDSQLPKDRFSAERLKGVDSTLKIQPAKLEDSAVYLCASTWGPESYNSPLHFGNGTRLTVT.

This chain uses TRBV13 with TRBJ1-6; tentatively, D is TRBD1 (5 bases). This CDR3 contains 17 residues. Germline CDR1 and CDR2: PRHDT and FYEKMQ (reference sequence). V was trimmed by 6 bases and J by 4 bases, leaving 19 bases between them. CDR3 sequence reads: CASRVKTGDGYNSPLHF. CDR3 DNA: TGTGCCAGCAGGGTCAAAACGGGGGACGGTTATAATTCACCCCTCCACTTT. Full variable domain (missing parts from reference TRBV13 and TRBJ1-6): AAGVIQSPRHLIKEKRETATLKCYPIPRHDTVYWYQQGPGQDPQFLISFYEKMQSDKGSIPDRFSAQQFSDYHSELNMSSLELGDSALYFCASRVKTGDGYNSPLHFGNGTRLTVT.

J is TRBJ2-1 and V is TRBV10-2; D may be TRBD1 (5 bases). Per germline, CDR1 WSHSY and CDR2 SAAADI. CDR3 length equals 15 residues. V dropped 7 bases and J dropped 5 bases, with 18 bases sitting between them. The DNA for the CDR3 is TGCGCCAGCACTGACCCCCCTGGGGCACACAATGAGCAGTTCTTC. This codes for CASTDPPGAHNEQFF.

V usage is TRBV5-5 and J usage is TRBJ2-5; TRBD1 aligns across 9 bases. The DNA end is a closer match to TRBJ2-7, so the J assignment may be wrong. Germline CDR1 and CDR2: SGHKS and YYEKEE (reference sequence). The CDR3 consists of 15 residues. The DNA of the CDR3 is TGTGCCAGCAGCTTACAATGGACAGGGGTCTACGAGCAGTACTTC. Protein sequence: CASSLQWTGVYEQYF.

This CDR3 reads CAISEGLAAADTQYF. In DNA, the CDR3 is TGTGCCATCAGTGAAGGACTAGCGGCAGCAGATACGCAGTATTTT. The chain uses TRBV10-3 and TRBJ2-3, with 10 bases identical to TRBD2. Germline V gene sequence: CDR1 ENHRY, CDR2 SYGVKD. The CDR3 consists of 15 residues. With V trimmed by 3 bases and J by 4 bases, 4 bases remained unmatched.

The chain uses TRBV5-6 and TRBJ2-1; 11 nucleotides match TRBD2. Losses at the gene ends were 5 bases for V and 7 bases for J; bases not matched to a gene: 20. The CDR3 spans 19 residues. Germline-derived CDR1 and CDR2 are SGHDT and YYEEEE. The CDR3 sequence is CASRSSGTEGLAGWNEQFF. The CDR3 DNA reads TGTGCCAGCAGGTCCTCCGGGACAGAAGGACTAGCGGGTTGGAATGAGCAGTTCTTC.

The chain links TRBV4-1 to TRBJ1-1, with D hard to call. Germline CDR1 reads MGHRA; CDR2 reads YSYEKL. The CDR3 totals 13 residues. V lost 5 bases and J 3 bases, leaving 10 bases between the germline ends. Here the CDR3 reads CASSSPTDTEAFF. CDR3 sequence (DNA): TGCGCCAGCAGCTCACCAACGGACACTGAAGCTTTCTTT.

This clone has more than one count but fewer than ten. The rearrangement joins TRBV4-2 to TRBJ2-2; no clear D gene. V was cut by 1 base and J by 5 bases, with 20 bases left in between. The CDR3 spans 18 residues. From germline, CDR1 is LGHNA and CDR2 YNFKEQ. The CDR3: CASSQGSVASLYTGELFF. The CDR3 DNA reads TGTGCCAGCAGCCAAGGATCAGTGGCCTCTCTTTATACCGGGGAGCTGTTTTTT.

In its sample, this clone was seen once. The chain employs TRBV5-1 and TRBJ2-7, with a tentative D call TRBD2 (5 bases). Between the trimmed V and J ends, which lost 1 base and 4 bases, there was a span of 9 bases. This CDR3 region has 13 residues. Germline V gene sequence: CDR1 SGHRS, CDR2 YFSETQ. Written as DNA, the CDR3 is TGCGCCAGCAGCTTGAGAGGGTTGTACGAGCAGTACTTC. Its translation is CASSLRGLYEQYF.